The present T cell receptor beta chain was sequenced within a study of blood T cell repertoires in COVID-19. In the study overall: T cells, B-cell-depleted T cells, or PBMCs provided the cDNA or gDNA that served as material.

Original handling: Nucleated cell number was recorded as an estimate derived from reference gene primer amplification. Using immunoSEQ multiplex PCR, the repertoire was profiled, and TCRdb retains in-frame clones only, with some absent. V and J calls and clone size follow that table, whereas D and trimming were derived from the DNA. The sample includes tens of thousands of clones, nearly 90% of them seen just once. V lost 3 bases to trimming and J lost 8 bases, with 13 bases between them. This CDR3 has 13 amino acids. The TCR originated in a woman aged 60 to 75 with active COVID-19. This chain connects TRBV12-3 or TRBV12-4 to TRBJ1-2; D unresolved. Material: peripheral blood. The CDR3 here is CASSFLVERGYTF. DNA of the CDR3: TGTGCCAGCAGTTTTTTGGTCGAGAGGGGCTACACCTTC.